This T cell receptor (beta chain) was obtained from a study of blood T cell repertoires in COVID-19. About the study: The cDNA or gDNA used as material had been derived from T cells, B-cell-depleted T cells, or PBMCs.

This CDR3 contains 15 residues. The germline V gene has CDR1 MNHEY and CDR2 SMNVEV (reference sequence). J lost 10 bases, V lost 0 bases, and 7 bases had no gene match. Authors' data handling: Estimated nucleated cell counts came from reference gene primer amplification. The data were produced by immunoSEQ multiplex PCR, yet TCRdb's version contains in-frame clones alone and is incomplete. That table is the source of V, J and clone size, and D and trimming were worked out from the DNA. The sample lists about 140,000 clones, roughly 88% seen once, with about 1.5% in the top ten. This clone was seen more than once but under ten times.

The chain combines TRBV27 with TRBJ1-4, with TRBD1 matching 8 bases. Sequenced input: peripheral blood. The receptor was isolated from a woman aged 55-69 years with acute or convalescent COVID-19. CDR3 protein: CASSLSGGQVGKLFF. CDR3 in DNA: TGTGCCAGCAGTTTATCCGGGGGACAGGTGGGAAAACTGTTTTTT.